This T cell receptor beta chain appears in the sequencing data of a study of T cell repertoires in cytomegalovirus infection. Study overall: CMV epitopes in the study were HLA-C-restricted (recently identified) and HLA-B-restricted (well studied). CMV infection plus the matching HLA type was flagged by public TCR beta signatures.

TCRdb re-called the reads through MiXCR, storing one row per CDR3 protein. The sample consists of roughly 920,000 distinct CDR3 sequences, less than 35% of them appearing once. Regarding the study as a whole: Within the response measured ex vivo, HLA-C-restricted CMV-specific TCR beta clonotypes were dominant. Summed public TCR beta family frequency identified CMV carriers bearing the relevant HLA.

Trimming took 2 bases from V and 11 from J, leaving 9 bases between them. Germline V CDR1 and CDR2: LGHNT, FRNRAP. This CDR3 spans 11 amino acids. Worth noting for this clonotype: Antigen: not known.

The receptor was isolated from a human donor in good health (CMV status not recorded). Some clones in this sample may be carry-over from other donors' samples. Material: cultured CD8+ T cells from PBMCs, obtained from culture after CMV antigen stimulation. The chain joins TRBV12-5 to TRBJ1-1; D gene unclear. The CDR3 coding sequence is TGTGCTAGTGGTTTGCTGGGGTGGGCTTTCTTT. Translated, it gives CASGLLGWAFF.